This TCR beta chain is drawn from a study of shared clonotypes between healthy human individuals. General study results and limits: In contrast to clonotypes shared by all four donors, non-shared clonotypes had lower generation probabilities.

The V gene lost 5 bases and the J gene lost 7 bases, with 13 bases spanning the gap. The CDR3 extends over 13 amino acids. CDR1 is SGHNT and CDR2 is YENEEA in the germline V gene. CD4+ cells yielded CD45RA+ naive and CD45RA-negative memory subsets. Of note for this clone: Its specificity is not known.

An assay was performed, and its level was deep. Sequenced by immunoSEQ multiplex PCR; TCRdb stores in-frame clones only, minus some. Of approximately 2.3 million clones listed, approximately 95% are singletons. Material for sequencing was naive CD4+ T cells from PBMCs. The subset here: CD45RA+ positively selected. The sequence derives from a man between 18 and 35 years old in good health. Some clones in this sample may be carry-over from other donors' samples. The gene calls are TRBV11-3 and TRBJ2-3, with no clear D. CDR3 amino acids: CASSMGGGNTQYF. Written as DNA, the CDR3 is TGTGCCAGCAGCATGGGCGGCGGCAATACGCAGTATTTT.